This TCR beta chain was identified during a study of blood T cells in healthy people across ages. Germline assignment: CDR1 DFQATT and CDR2 SNEGSKA (reference sequence). This CDR3 comprises 17 residues. The ends were cut back, 0 bases at V and 2 bases at J, with 14 bases in the middle. Combining a sample-barcoded 5' primer with a J-beta primer mix, a second PCR ran for 7 to 11 cycles. TCRdb re-called the 5' RACE reads through MiXCR, storing one row per CDR3 protein. The data hold 1.5 million to 2 million distinct CDR3 sequences, with approximately 28% observed a single time. The specimen was blood. This chain joins TRBV20-1 and TRBJ2-6; perhaps TRBD1 as D (5 bases). The TCR originated in a young woman in good health. In DNA form, the CDR3 reads TGCAGTGCTAGAGACCCCAGGGTAGGGACTGGGGCCAACGTCCTGACTTTC. Residues: CSARDPRVGTGANVLTF.